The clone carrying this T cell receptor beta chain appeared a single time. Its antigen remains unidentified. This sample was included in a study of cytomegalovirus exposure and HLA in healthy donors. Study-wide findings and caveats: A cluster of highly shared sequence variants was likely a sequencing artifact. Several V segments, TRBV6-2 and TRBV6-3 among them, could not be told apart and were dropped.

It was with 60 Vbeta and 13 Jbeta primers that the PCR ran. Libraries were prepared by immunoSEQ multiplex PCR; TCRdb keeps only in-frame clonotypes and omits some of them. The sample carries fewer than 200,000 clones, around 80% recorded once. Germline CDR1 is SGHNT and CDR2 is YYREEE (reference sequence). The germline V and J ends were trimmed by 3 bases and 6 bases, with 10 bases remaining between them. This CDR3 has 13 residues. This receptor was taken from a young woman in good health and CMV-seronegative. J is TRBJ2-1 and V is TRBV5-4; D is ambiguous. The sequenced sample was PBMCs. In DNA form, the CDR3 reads TGTGCCAGCAGCTCCCGGTCTAGCAATGAGCAGTTCTTC. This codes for CASSSRSSNEQFF.